A selection of T cell receptor beta chains follows, all from one sample in a study of blood T cell repertoires in COVID-19. TCRdb's table, derived via immunoSEQ multiplex PCR, lists solely in-frame clones and lacks some. This table has some 260,000 clones, about 87% appearing once. The specimen sequenced was peripheral blood. The receptors here all came from a woman aged 70-85 years with COVID-19, enrolled during active disease. CDR3s include the opening cysteine and the closing phenylalanine or tryptophan. The D gene is left open where the match is weak. Where a row states a size, it is once, few, many or the class of an expanded clone; other rows omit it.

J gene,clone size,V gene,CDR3 length,D gene,CDR3 protein,CDR3 DNA
TRBJ1-4,.,TRBV29-1,12,.,CSVMGRNEKLFF,TGCAGCGTAATGGGGCGGAATGAAAAACTGTTTTTT
TRBJ1-2,.,TRBV6-5,16,TRBD1,CASSYSKLRQGGGYTF,TGTGCCAGCAGTTACTCGAAGCTGCGACAGGGTGGTGGCTACACCTTC
TRBJ2-1,.,TRBV27,17,TRBD2,CASSFFPKREYANEQFF,TGTGCCAGCAGTTTTTTCCCTAAGCGGGAGTATGCGAATGAGCAGTTCTTC
TRBJ1-2,once,TRBV28,12,.,CASRYRVGGYTF,TGTGCCAGCAGATACCGGGTTGGTGGCTACACCTTC
TRBJ2-3,.,TRBV6-2/TRBV6-3,20,TRBD2,CASSYPRLAGGQPSTDTQYF,TGTGCCAGCAGTTACCCGCGACTAGCGGGAGGGCAACCATCCACAGATACGCAGTATTTT
TRBJ1-5,.,TRBV28,15,.,CASNSGEGLNQPQHF,TGTGCCAGCAACTCTGGGGAGGGGCTAAATCAGCCCCAGCATTTT
TRBJ1-3,.,TRBV7-2,14,.,CASSPAGIRNTIYF,TGTGCCAGCAGCCCAGCAGGGATTCGGAACACCATATATTTT
TRBJ2-3,.,TRBV14,14,.,CASSHPGDTDTQYF,TGTGCCAGCAGCCACCCGGGGGACACAGATACGCAGTATTTT
TRBJ2-7,.,TRBV7-9,16,TRBD2,CASSLGAVSGSYEQYF,TGTGCCAGCAGCTTAGGGGCGGTTAGCGGGAGCTACGAGCAGTACTTC
TRBJ1-2,.,TRBV10-3,14,.,CAISESSGSSGYTF,TGTGCCATCAGTGAGTCCTCGGGGTCAAGTGGCTACACCTTC
TRBJ1-5,few,TRBV19,13,.,CASSIQVNQPQHF,TGTGCCAGTAGTATTCAGGTTAATCAGCCCCAGCATTTT
TRBJ2-3,.,TRBV19,18,TRBD1,CASRRGQGDYLGTDTQYF,TGTGCCAGCAGACGGGGACAGGGTGACTATCTTGGCACAGATACGCAGTATTTT
TRBJ1-2,.,TRBV19,15,TRBD1,CASSPGQGKPGGYTF,TGTGCCAGTAGTCCCGGACAGGGTAAACCTGGGGGCTACACCTTC
TRBJ2-3,.,TRBV11-3,16,TRBD2,CASSSRAGDGTDTQYF,TGTGCCAGCAGTTCAAGAGCGGGAGATGGGACAGATACGCAGTATTTT
TRBJ2-5,.,TRBV10-3,12,.,CAISPDQETQYF,TGTGCCATCAGTCCAGACCAAGAGACCCAGTACTTC
TRBJ1-2,.,TRBV28,15,TRBD1,CASRPGTERNYGYTF,TGTGCCAGCAGACCCGGGACAGAAAGAAACTATGGCTACACCTTC
TRBJ2-3,.,TRBV7-8,14,TRBD1,CASVDRDKTDTQYF,TGTGCCAGCGTCGACAGGGATAAAACAGATACGCAGTATTTT
TRBJ2-1,.,TRBV12-3/TRBV12-4,13,TRBD2,CASSGLADNEQFF,TGTGCCAGCTCCGGACTAGCGGATAATGAGCAGTTCTTC
TRBJ1-2,.,TRBV6-1,18,TRBD1,CASSGARDRRGRGYGYTF,TGTGCCAGCAGTGGGGCCCGGGACAGGAGGGGCCGGGGGTATGGCTACACCTTC
TRBJ2-7,.,TRBV7-6,13,TRBD2,CASSVRLASEQYF,TGTGCCAGCAGCGTCCGACTAGCGTCCGAGCAGTACTTC
TRBJ2-2,.,TRBV7-3,15,TRBD1,CASSSQGAGTGELFF,TGTGCCAGCAGCTCACAGGGGGCCGGCACCGGGGAGCTGTTTTTT
TRBJ2-1,.,TRBV5-4,12,.,CASSLDAGEQFF,TGTGCCAGCAGCCTAGATGCGGGTGAGCAGTTCTTC
TRBJ2-2,.,TRBV28,15,.,CASRKNRLNTGELFF,TGTGCCAGCAGGAAAAACAGGCTAAACACCGGGGAGCTGTTTTTT
TRBJ2-7,.,TRBV5-1,15,TRBD1,CASSQAGTGFYEQYF,TGCGCCAGCAGCCAGGCAGGGACAGGGTTTTACGAGCAGTACTTC
TRBJ2-3,.,TRBV27,13,.,CASSLSTTGSQYF,TGTGCCAGCAGTTTATCGACCACAGGGTCGCAGTATTTT
TRBJ1-1,.,TRBV20-1,11,TRBD1,CSARQGAEAFF,TGCAGTGCTAGACAGGGGGCCGAAGCTTTCTTT
TRBJ1-5,once,TRBV21-1,14,.,CATWGGHSNQPQHF,TGTGCCACTTGGGGGGGTCATAGCAATCAGCCCCAGCATTTT
TRBJ2-5,.,TRBV15,15,TRBD2,CATSTGLAGAETQYF,TGTGCCACCAGCACTGGACTAGCGGGAGCAGAGACCCAGTACTTC
TRBJ2-7,.,TRBV30,15,TRBD1,CASKYRGLVSYEQYF,TGTGCCTCAAAATACAGGGGGCTAGTCTCCTACGAGCAGTACTTC
TRBJ2-7,.,TRBV7-7,15,TRBD2,CASSRGLAGAYEQYF,TGTGCTAGCAGCCGGGGACTAGCGGGCGCCTACGAGCAGTACTTC
TRBJ2-7,.,TRBV28,15,TRBD2,CASSSGAGVSSEQYF,TGTGCCAGCAGTTCTGGGGCGGGAGTTAGTTCCGAGCAGTACTTC
TRBJ1-2,.,TRBV5-6,16,.,CASSRTWARDNYGYTF,TGTGCCAGCAGCCGAACATGGGCCCGAGATAACTATGGCTACACCTTC
TRBJ2-1,.,TRBV27,15,TRBD1,CASRRGQGSYNEQFF,TGTGCCAGCAGGCGGGGACAGGGCTCCTACAATGAGCAGTTCTTC
TRBJ1-2,.,TRBV5-1,14,TRBD1,CASSSDRGNYGYTF,TGCGCCAGCAGCTCCGACAGGGGTAACTATGGCTACACCTTC
TRBJ1-3,.,TRBV3-1/TRBV3-2,15,.,CASSQDWTKRNTIYF,TGTGCCAGCAGCCAAGATTGGACAAAAAGAAACACCATATATTTT
TRBJ2-1,.,TRBV7-6,17,.,CASSPGQNLVSYNEQFF,TGTGCCAGCAGCCCCGGACAGAACTTAGTCTCCTACAATGAGCAGTTCTTC
TRBJ2-2,.,TRBV10-3,11,.,CAIAEAGELFF,TGTGCCATCGCAGAGGCCGGGGAGCTGTTTTTT
TRBJ2-1,.,TRBV6-2/TRBV6-3,19,TRBD2,CASSYPTSGRRVSYNEQFF,TGTGCCAGCAGTTACCCCACTAGCGGGAGGAGAGTATCCTACAATGAGCAGTTCTTC
TRBJ2-3,.,TRBV28,18,.,CASSLIQSLGVGTDTQYF,TGTGCCAGCAGTTTAATACAGTCGTTGGGCGTAGGCACAGATACGCAGTATTTT
TRBJ1-2,.,TRBV5-1,15,.,CASSPGQTSNYGYTF,TGCGCCAGCAGCCCGGGACAAACCTCTAACTATGGCTACACCTTC
TRBJ1-2,.,TRBV28,15,TRBD1,CASGTPGQGRYGYTF,TGTGCCAGCGGGACCCCGGGACAGGGTCGCTATGGCTACACCTTC
TRBJ2-1,.,TRBV28,16,.,CASRTRTESSYNEQFF,TGTGCCAGCAGAACGCGAACGGAGAGCTCCTACAATGAGCAGTTCTTC
TRBJ2-5,few,TRBV11-3,12,.,CASSYGEETQYF,TGTGCCAGCAGCTACGGAGAAGAGACCCAGTACTTC
TRBJ1-3,.,TRBV2,14,.,CASRTENSGNTIYF,TGTGCCAGCAGGACAGAGAACTCTGGAAACACCATATATTTT
TRBJ2-7,once,TRBV28,16,TRBD2,CASSSGTSGSRYEQYF,TGTGCCAGCAGTTCCGGGACTAGCGGGAGTAGGTACGAGCAGTACTTC
TRBJ1-6,few,TRBV4-1,15,.,CASSEQQGNNSPLHF,TGCGCCAGCAGCGAACAACAGGGAAATAATTCACCCCTCCACTTT
TRBJ2-1,.,TRBV18,16,.,CASLRDTFISYNEQFF,TGTGCCAGCCTCCGGGACACTTTCATTTCCTACAATGAGCAGTTCTTC
TRBJ1-1,once,TRBV29-1,13,.,CSAYGGKGTEAFF,TGCAGCGCCTATGGGGGGAAGGGTACTGAAGCTTTCTTT
TRBJ1-1,.,TRBV6-5,14,TRBD1,CASTRDRTNTEAFF,TGTGCCAGCACCAGGGACAGGACGAACACTGAAGCTTTCTTT
TRBJ1-1,.,TRBV5-4,14,TRBD1,CASSRGQANTEAFF,TGTGCCAGCAGCCGTGGACAGGCGAACACTGAAGCTTTCTTT
TRBJ2-7,.,TRBV11-2,14,TRBD1,CASSLNRGWGEQYF,TGTGCCAGCAGCTTAAACAGGGGTTGGGGCGAGCAGTACTTC
TRBJ2-1,.,TRBV5-1,15,.,CASSSLSGNYNEQFF,TGCGCCAGCAGCTCTCTTAGCGGAAACTACAATGAGCAGTTCTTC
TRBJ2-7,many,TRBV19,12,TRBD1,CVSRGTGGEQYF,TGTGTCAGCAGGGGCACAGGGGGCGAGCAGTACTTC
TRBJ1-4,.,TRBV11-2,16,.,CASSTPRGTREQKLFF,TGTGCCAGCAGCACCCCGAGGGGGACCCGCGAGCAAAAACTGTTTTTT
TRBJ2-1,once,TRBV7-9,14,.,CASSSSNNYNEQFF,TGTGCCAGCAGCTCCTCCAACAACTACAATGAGCAGTTCTTC